Listed here are 20 T cell receptor beta chains from one sample, sequenced in a study of T cell changes during pregnancy in multiple sclerosis. Produced via immunoSEQ multiplex PCR; TCRdb's table is partial and in-frame only. The sample lists about 83,000 clones, about 95% occurring once. The sample consisted of peripheral blood, taken in the second trimester of pregnancy. Source of these receptors: a female donor with multiple sclerosis, enrolled in a pregnancy study.

The chain carries TRBV7-9 and TRBJ1-1; D is ambiguous. The CDR3 is 12 amino acids. From germline, CDR1 is SEHNR and CDR2 FQNEAQ (reference sequence). V gave up 2 bases and J gave up 5 bases, with 6 bases separating them. CDR3 protein: CASSLSVTEAFF. The CDR3 region has the DNA TGTGCCAGCAGCTTATCCGTGACTGAAGCTTTCTTT.

This sequence joins TRBV10-3 and TRBJ1-1; TRBD1 matches 7 bases. V shed 4 bases and J 0 bases; nucleotides not matched to a gene: 5. CDR3 length: 15 residues. Germline V gene sequence: CDR1 ENHRY, CDR2 SYGVKD. The CDR3 sequence is CAISGGTGVNTEAFF. CDR3 nucleotides: TGTGCCATCAGTGGAGGCACAGGGGTGAACACTGAAGCTTTCTTT.

In its sample, this clone was seen once. The chain couples TRBV5-4 to TRBJ1-1, with D possibly TRBD1 on 6 matching bases. V shed 2 bases and J shed 5 bases, with 16 bases lying between them. CDR1 is SGHNT and CDR2 is YYREEE in the germline V gene (reference sequence). This CDR3 comprises 15 residues. The CDR3 region is CASSFETGRSTEAFF. CDR3 DNA sequence: TGTGCCAGCAGCTTTGAGACAGGAAGATCTACTGAAGCTTTCTTT. The full variable domain, in which reference TRBV5-4 and TRBJ1-1 provide the parts outside the CDR3, is ETGVTQSPTHLIKTRGQQVTLRCSSQSGHNTVSWYQQALGQGPQFIFQYYREEENGRGNFPPRFSGLQFPNYSSELNVNALELDDSALYLCASSFETGRSTEAFFGQGTRLTVV.

CDR3 DNA sequence: TGTGCCAGCAGCCACCTCGGGACTAGCGCTGGCAATGAGCAGTTCTTC. Translating gives CASSHLGTSAGNEQFF. The genes are TRBV9 and TRBJ2-1; 10 bases are a match to TRBD2. The V gene end was trimmed by 4 bases and the J gene end by 6 bases; junction bases not matched to a gene: 10. The CDR3 has 16 residues. Per germline, CDR1 SGDLS and CDR2 YYNGEE.

The chain links TRBV5-1 to TRBJ2-1, with 7 nucleotides matching TRBD1. V lost 4 bases to trimming and J lost 9 bases; unmatched junction nucleotides: 19. The CDR3 length is 17 residues. Germline V gene data show CDR1 as SGHRS and CDR2 as YFSETQ. The DNA for the CDR3 is TGCGCCAGCAGCGCCCAGCACCCCATTGACAGGGCCGGTGAGCAGTTCTTC. Translated, it gives CASSAQHPIDRAGEQFF.

The V gene is TRBV9, the J gene TRBJ1-2, with 7 bases fitting TRBD1. Trimming at V came to 0 bases and at J to 8 bases, leaving 10 bases not matched to a gene. The V gene's germline CDR1 is SGDLS and CDR2 YYNGEE. This CDR3 is 15 amino acids long. CDR3 bases: TGTGCCAGCAGCGTAGCAGGGACAGACAGGGCGGGCTACACCTTC. The encoded protein is CASSVAGTDRAGYTF. Supplemented by reference TRBV9 and TRBJ1-2, the full variable domain reads DSGVTQTPKHLITATGQRVTLRCSPRSGDLSVYWYQQSLDQGLQFLIQYYNGEERAKGNILERFSAQQFPDLHSELNLSSLELGDSALYFCASSVAGTDRAGYTFGSGTRLTVV.

This chain uses TRBV6-1 with TRBJ2-7; TRBD1 might be the D (6 bases). Germline V CDR1 and CDR2: MNHNS, SASEGT. Trimming took 3 bases from V and 1 from J, leaving 10 bases between them. The CDR3 runs to 14 residues. The CDR3 coding sequence is TGTGCCAGCAGTGACGCCGGGACATCCTACGAGCAGTACTTC. This codes for CASSDAGTSYEQYF.

The chain links TRBV28 to TRBJ2-7; 8 positions agree with TRBD1. With 6 bases clipped from V and 3 bases from J, the junction kept 13 bases outside the gene matches. In germline, CDR1 is MDHEN, CDR2 SYDVKM. The CDR3 has 16 residues. The CDR3 DNA reads as TGTGCCAGCAGCCCCGATGGACAGGGAAGACTCTACGAGCAGTACTTC. Its protein product is CASSPDGQGRLYEQYF.

This sequence joins TRBV14 and TRBJ2-1; TRBD2 is a possible D gene (7 bases). The germline V gene encodes CDR1 SGHDN and CDR2 FVKESK. This CDR3 contains 16 residues. The ends were cut back, 1 base at V and 7 bases at J, with 17 bases in the middle. CDR3 sequence reads: CASSQGGGRARNEQFF. The CDR3 bases are TGTGCCAGCAGCCAAGGGGGGGGCAGGGCGAGGAATGAGCAGTTCTTC.

This chain links TRBV19 with TRBJ2-1, with 11 bases that match TRBD1. The germline CDR1 and CDR2 sequences are LNHDA and SQIVND (reference sequence). With V trimmed by 5 bases and J by 9 bases, 6 bases remained unmatched. The CDR3 sequence is 14 residues long. The DNA for the CDR3 is TGTGCCAGTAGTGGACAGGGGGCGGGGGGTGAGCAGTTCTTC. It translates to CASSGQGAGGEQFF.

The J gene is TRBJ2-7, the V gene TRBV11-2, with 9 nucleotides matching TRBD1. Germline V gene sequence: CDR1 SGHAT, CDR2 FQNNGV. The V and J ends lost 1 base and 4 bases, in that order; junction bases with no gene match: 2. CDR3 length equals 14 residues. CDR3 DNA sequence: TGTGCCAGCAGCTTAGTGGGACAGGGTTACGAGCAGTACTTC. Encoded protein: CASSLVGQGYEQYF.

J is TRBJ2-1 and V is TRBV27; no firm D call. Germline lookup yields CDR1 MNHEY and CDR2 SMNVEV (reference sequence). The CDR3 totals 13 residues. V lost 2 bases to trimming and J lost 7 bases, with 9 bases between them. The chain's CDR3 is CASSLPVLNEQFF. CDR3 DNA sequence: TGTGCCAGCAGTTTACCGGTTCTGAATGAGCAGTTCTTC.

This clone was seen once. The V gene is TRBV7-6, the J gene TRBJ2-7, with D possibly TRBD1 on 6 matching bases. Trimming removed 2 bases at V and 6 bases at J, with 8 bases between. The germline V gene has CDR1 SGHVS and CDR2 FNYEAQ. The CDR3 runs to 12 residues. As DNA, the CDR3 is TGTGCCAGCAGCTTACCCAGGGGCGAGCAGTACTTC. The encoded protein is CASSLPRGEQYF.

CDR3 DNA: TGCAGCATTTTGGACAGTCCTACCTACGAGCAGTACTTC. Protein: CSILDSPTYEQYF. The chain uses TRBV29-1 and TRBJ2-7, with a tentative D call TRBD1 (6 bases). V was shortened by 8 bases and J by 2 bases, with 16 bases between the two germline ends. The CDR3 consists of 13 residues. Per germline, CDR1 SQVTM and CDR2 ANQGSEA.

The V and J genes are TRBV27 and TRBJ2-2; D might be TRBD1 (5 bases). Germline values: CDR1 MNHEY, CDR2 SMNVEV (reference sequence). This CDR3 region has 16 residues. V was trimmed by 5 bases and J by 0 bases, leaving 13 bases between them. The CDR3: CASSLQGLANTGELFF. The CDR3 bases are TGTGCCAGCAGTCTGCAGGGTTTGGCGAACACCGGGGAGCTGTTTTTT.

The rearrangement uses TRBV7-2 and TRBJ1-2, with D perhaps matching TRBD1 (6 bases). Germline CDR1 and CDR2: SGHTA and FQGNSA. The CDR3 is 14 amino acids. V gave up 0 bases and J gave up 6 bases, with 11 bases separating them. Here the CDR3 DNA reads TGTGCCAGCAGCTTAGCGCCAGGGGCGGATGGCTACACCTTC. Translating it yields CASSLAPGADGYTF.

The J gene is TRBJ1-4, the V gene TRBV7-2; D is unclear. The length of the CDR3 is 17 residues. The germline V and J ends were trimmed by 4 bases and 4 bases, with 19 bases remaining between them. CDR1 and CDR2 from the germline V gene are SGHTA and FQGNSA. In DNA form, the CDR3 reads TGTGCCAGCAGCTCAACCTACTTCACAGTTGTTAATGAAAAACTGTTTTTT. This codes for CASSSTYFTVVNEKLFF.

The chain carries TRBV5-1 and TRBJ2-5, with TRBD1 matching 9 bases. This CDR3 is built from 17 residues. The V segment lost 4 bases and the J segment 5 bases; nucleotides outside the gene matches: 15. Per the germline V gene, CDR1 is SGHRS and CDR2 is YFSETQ. The CDR3 DNA reads as TGCGCCAGCAGCGAGGGACAGGGAATGAAATTCGTCGAGACCCAGTACTTC. It codes for CASSEGQGMKFVETQYF.

This sequence joins TRBV5-1 and TRBJ2-1; TRBD1 aligns across 7 bases. CDR3 size: 16 residues. Germline V lookup: CDR1 SGHRS, CDR2 YFSETQ. Losses at the gene ends were 4 bases for V and 3 bases for J; bases not matched to a gene: 10. DNA of the CDR3: TGCGCCAGCAGCCCCCCGCGACAGGGAATCTACAATGAGCAGTTCTTC. Amino acids: CASSPPRQGIYNEQFF.

In DNA, the CDR3 is TGTGCCAGCGGGACAGGATATGGCTACACCTTC. Translated: CASGTGYGYTF. The chain links TRBV27 to TRBJ1-2; 8 nucleotides match TRBD1. J lost 5 bases, V lost 8 bases, and 1 base had no gene match. CDR1 MNHEY and CDR2 SMNVEV come from the germline V gene (reference sequence). The CDR3 is 11 residues long.